The next 28 T cell receptor beta chains were all read from a single sample in a study of blood T cell repertoires in COVID-19. Generated by immunoSEQ multiplex PCR, the TCRdb table keeps only in-frame clones and is missing some. The sample lists approximately 35,000 clones, around 90% occurring once. The material sequenced was peripheral blood. The receptors were sampled from a man aged 60 to 69 with active COVID-19.

The genes are TRBV7-9 and TRBJ1-1, with 9 bases aligning to TRBD1. There are 14 residues in the CDR3. V was clipped by 5 bases and J by 1 base; unmatched bases: 2. The germline CDR1 and CDR2 sequences are SEHNR and FQNEAQ (reference sequence). CDR3 bases: TGTGCCAGCAGCCTGACAGGGGGGAACACTGAAGCTTTCTTT. It is translated as CASSLTGGNTEAFF.

The chain carries TRBV19 and TRBJ1-5, with TRBD1 matching 7 bases. With 7 bases clipped from V and 0 bases from J, the junction kept 6 bases outside the gene matches. Germline V lookup: CDR1 LNHDA, CDR2 SQIVND (reference sequence). This CDR3 has 15 residues. The CDR3 region has the DNA TGTGCCAGTACGGGACAGATAATTAGCAATCAGCCCCAGCATTTT. Its protein product is CASTGQIISNQPQHF.

The chain employs TRBV5-1 and TRBJ2-2, with D perhaps TRBD2 (6 bases). Germline loops: CDR1 SGHRS, CDR2 YFSETQ. The CDR3 is made up of 16 amino acids. Trimming stripped 0 bases from V and 7 bases from J, with 16 bases between. CDR3 region: CASSLGPWQEGGELFF. In DNA, the CDR3 is TGCGCCAGCAGCTTGGGCCCCTGGCAGGAGGGCGGGGAGCTGTTTTTT. Combining the CDR3 with reference TRBV5-1 and TRBJ2-2 gives the whole variable domain KAGVTQTPRYLIKTRGQQVTLSCSPISGHRSVSWYQQTPGQGLQFLFEYFSETQRNKGNFPGRFSGRQFSNSRSEMNVSTLELGDSALYLCASSLGPWQEGGELFFGEGSRLTVL.

This clone occurred a few times. V and J are TRBV5-4 and TRBJ1-1; the match to TRBD1 covers 7 bases. This CDR3 has 15 residues. The V and J ends lost 4 bases and 2 bases, in that order; junction bases with no gene match: 8. Germline lookup yields CDR1 SGHNT and CDR2 YYREEE (reference sequence). The CDR3 reads CASSTWTGPNTEAFF. The CDR3 DNA reads TGTGCCAGCAGCACCTGGACAGGACCTAACACTGAAGCTTTCTTT.

The rearrangement links TRBV7-9 to TRBJ2-3; 9 bases are a match to TRBD1. The CDR3 runs 15 residues. The V gene end was trimmed by 5 bases and the J gene end by 1 base; junction bases not matched to a gene: 4. CDR1 is SEHNR, CDR2 FQNEAQ, per germline (reference sequence). The CDR3 nucleotides are TGTGCCAGCAGCGGGGGGACAGGGCGCACAGATACGCAGTATTTT. It codes for CASSGGTGRTDTQYF. Full variable domain (outside the CDR3, taken from reference TRBV7-9 and TRBJ2-3): DTGVSQNPRHKITKRGQNVTFRCDPISEHNRLYWYRQTLGQGPEFLTYFQNEAQLEKSRLLSDRFSAERPKGSFSTLEIQRTEQGDSAMYLCASSGGTGRTDTQYFGPGTRLTVL.

This chain connects TRBV7-6 to TRBJ2-1; the match to TRBD2 covers 11 bases. J was trimmed by 2 bases and V by 5 bases; bases with no gene match: 8. The CDR3 totals 17 residues. Germline V gene data show CDR1 as SGHVS and CDR2 as FNYEAQ. The CDR3 region has the DNA TGTGCCAGCAGCCAAACGACTAGCGGGACAACCTACAATGAGCAGTTCTTC. This gives the protein CASSQTTSGTTYNEQFF.

The rearrangement links TRBV11-2 to TRBJ2-7; 9 positions match TRBD1. Looked up from germline, CDR1 is SGHAT and CDR2 is FQNNGV. V lost 2 bases, J lost 5 bases, and 13 bases stayed unmatched. The CDR3 spans 17 residues. The DNA for the CDR3 is TGTGCCAGCAGCTTAACCGGGGGACAGGGCCTAAGGGACGAGCAGTACTTC. Protein product: CASSLTGGQGLRDEQYF.

This clone was seen more than once but under ten times. This sequence joins TRBV27 and TRBJ2-7, with D perhaps matching TRBD1 (5 bases). V was cut by 1 base and J by 2 bases, with 9 bases left in between. The CDR3 spans 14 residues. Germline V gene lookup returns CDR1 MNHEY and CDR2 SMNVEV (reference sequence). CDR3 nucleotide sequence: TGTGCCAGCAGTTTATGGGGCAGCACCTACGAGCAGTACTTC. Translation gives CASSLWGSTYEQYF.

V is TRBV7-9 and J is TRBJ1-4; D is possibly TRBD1 (6 bases). V lost 1 base and J lost 7, with 10 bases in between. The CDR3 consists of 14 residues. Germline CDR1 SEHNR, CDR2 FQNEAQ (reference sequence). The CDR3 protein is CASSLVGGGEKLFF. The CDR3 DNA is TGTGCCAGCAGCTTAGTAGGGGGTGGTGAAAAACTGTTTTTT.

This chain connects TRBV28 to TRBJ2-4, with D possibly TRBD1 on 5 matching bases. The V end was cut by 11 bases, the J end by 3 bases, with 11 bases between. The germline V gene has CDR1 MDHEN and CDR2 SYDVKM. The length of the CDR3 is 12 residues. CDR3 protein: CAAQGVKNIQYF. DNA for the CDR3: TGTGCCGCTCAGGGTGTCAAAAACATTCAGTACTTC.

This clone has only one observation. J is TRBJ2-1 and V is TRBV5-1; D uncertain. The CDR3 covers 13 residues. CDR1 is SGHRS, CDR2 YFSETQ, per germline. The V end lost 0 bases, the J end lost 6 bases, and 7 bases lay between the germline ends. The CDR3 DNA reads TGCGCCAGCAGCTTGGCCCTCGGCAATGAGCAGTTCTTC. Translated: CASSLALGNEQFF.

This clone was recorded only once. The chain has TRBV10-3 and TRBJ2-2; D may be TRBD2 (5 bases). The CDR3 extends over 16 amino acids. The germline gives CDR1 ENHRY, CDR2 SYGVKD. Trimming pared 2 bases from V and 3 bases from J, leaving 13 bases between. In DNA form, the CDR3 reads TGTGCCATCAGTGAGCCCATCCGGGAAGACACCGGGGAGCTGTTTTTT. Translation gives CAISEPIREDTGELFF.

Only one count was recorded for this clone. The chain carries TRBV3-1 (or the pseudogene TRBV3-2) and TRBJ2-5, with TRBD1 matching 10 bases. The CDR3 has 15 residues. V shed 2 bases, J shed 4 bases, and the junction held 4 bases outside the gene matches. Germline CDR1 is LGHDT and CDR2 is YNNKEL (reference sequence). CDR3 sequence: CASSQRTGGGETQYF. Written as DNA, the CDR3 is TGTGCCAGCAGCCAAAGGACAGGGGGGGGAGAGACCCAGTACTTC.

V and J are TRBV5-1 and TRBJ2-5; weak D call: TRBD1 (6 bases). The germline V and J ends were trimmed by 4 bases and 2 bases, with 18 bases remaining between them. Germline V gives CDR1 SGHRS, CDR2 YFSETQ. CDR3 length: 16 residues. CDR3 in amino acids: CASSGKQGLGQETQYF. CDR3 DNA sequence: TGCGCCAGCAGCGGAAAGCAGGGGTTGGGGCAAGAGACCCAGTACTTC.

The chain carries TRBV7-8 and TRBJ2-5; D possibly corresponds to TRBD2 (5 bases). Trimming pared 1 base from V and 2 bases from J, leaving 11 bases between. CDR3 length: 15 amino acids. Germline-derived CDR1 and CDR2 are SGHVS and FQNEAQ. The CDR3 nucleotides read TGTGCCAGCAGCTTAGAGCTAGCCAGACAAGAGACCCAGTACTTC. Its translation: CASSLELARQETQYF.

V usage is TRBV28 and J usage is TRBJ1-5; no clear D gene. The germline V gene encodes CDR1 MDHEN and CDR2 SYDVKM. V was trimmed by 1 base and J by 3 bases, leaving 7 bases between them. This CDR3 spans 14 amino acids. The DNA of the CDR3 is TGTGCCAGCAGTTTATCTCAGTTCAATCAGCCCCAGCATTTT. This encodes CASSLSQFNQPQHF. The full variable domain, its missing parts supplied by reference TRBV28 and TRBJ1-5, is DVKVTQSSRYLVKRTGEKVFLECVQDMDHENMFWYRQDPGLGLRLIYFSYDVKMKEKGDIPEGYSVSREKKERFSLILESASTNQTSMYLCASSLSQFNQPQHFGDGTRLSIL.

This clone was seen a single time. This chain joins TRBV7-2 and TRBJ2-4; D might be TRBD1 (6 bases). The length of the CDR3 is 14 residues. V dropped 5 bases and J dropped 11 bases, with 19 bases sitting between them. Germline values: CDR1 SGHTA, CDR2 FQGNSA. CDR3 sequence: CASSPKTGTIFQYF. The CDR3 bases are TGTGCCAGCAGCCCTAAAACAGGGACCATTTTTCAGTACTTC. The full variable domain, its missing parts supplied by reference TRBV7-2 and TRBJ2-4, is GAGVSQSPSNKVTEKGKDVELRCDPISGHTALYWYRQSLGQGLEFLIYFQGNSAPDKSGLPSDRFSAERTGGSVSTLTIQRTQQEDSAVYLCASSPKTGTIFQYFGAGTRLSVL.

This sequence joins TRBV15 and TRBJ2-7; tentative D call: TRBD1 (6 bases). Trimming shortened V by 5 bases and J by 3 bases, and 14 bases separated the two germline ends. Germline lookup yields CDR1 LNHNV and CDR2 YYDKDF (reference sequence). The CDR3 has 14 amino acids. The chain's CDR3 is CATSFHDRRYEQYF. In nucleotides, the CDR3 is TGTGCCACCAGCTTCCACGACAGGCGCTACGAGCAGTACTTC.

The gene calls are TRBV7-6 and TRBJ2-3; perhaps TRBD1 as D (7 bases). The germline V gene encodes CDR1 SGHVS and CDR2 FNYEAQ. This CDR3 comprises 15 residues. V was pared by 1 base and J by 5 bases, with 13 bases between. As DNA, the CDR3 is TGTGCCAGCAGCTTAGGTCGGCAGGGGGGAGATACGCAGTATTTT. Protein sequence: CASSLGRQGGDTQYF.

The chain links TRBV30 to TRBJ2-5, with unresolved D. The V and J ends lost 3 bases and 2 bases respectively, with 22 bases between them. The CDR3 consists of 17 residues. Germline V gives CDR1 GTSNPN, CDR2 SVGIG (reference sequence). This CDR3 is CAWRPRPGYNNQETQYF. Written as DNA, the CDR3 is TGTGCCTGGAGACCTCGTCCAGGATATAACAATCAAGAGACCCAGTACTTC.

This clone has only a few counts. The chain combines TRBV6-2 or TRBV6-3 with TRBJ1-1; D is ambiguous. Per the germline V gene, CDR1 is MNHEY and CDR2 is SVGEGT. Trimming removed 0 bases at V and 11 bases at J, with 13 bases between. The CDR3 has 13 residues. The chain's CDR3 is CASSYSRASRAFF. The DNA for the CDR3 is TGTGCCAGCAGTTACTCGAGGGCTTCTCGGGCTTTCTTT.

This chain connects TRBV28 to TRBJ1-3; D not resolved. This CDR3 spans 16 amino acids. Germline CDR1 is MDHEN and CDR2 is SYDVKM. Deletions cut 7 bases from V and 0 bases from J, with 16 bases between. The CDR3 protein is CASTHTTRGSGNTIYF. The DNA of the CDR3 is TGTGCCAGCACCCACACCACCCGCGGCTCTGGAAACACCATATATTTT.

The gene calls are TRBV5-6 and TRBJ2-1; 9 nucleotides align to TRBD2. The germline V gene encodes CDR1 SGHDT and CDR2 YYEEEE. The V gene end was trimmed by 0 bases and the J gene end by 3 bases; junction bases not matched to a gene: 4. This CDR3 has 16 residues. The CDR3 DNA sequence: TGTGCCAGCAGCTTGGAGGTGACTAGCGGCTACAATGAGCAGTTCTTC. Residues: CASSLEVTSGYNEQFF.

The rearrangement joins TRBV3-1 (or the pseudogene TRBV3-2) to TRBJ2-4, with 7 positions matching TRBD2. V gave up 1 base and J gave up 7 bases; unmatched junction bases: 10. The CDR3 length is 16 residues. In germline, CDR1 is LGHDT, CDR2 YNNKEL (reference sequence). Written as DNA, the CDR3 is TGTGCCAGCAGCCAAGTCTTCGCGGGAGTCATCAACATTCAGTACTTC. Its translation is CASSQVFAGVINIQYF.

The V call is TRBV28, the J call TRBJ1-1, with a tentative D call TRBD1 (6 bases). Trimming removed 7 bases from V and 3 bases from J, with 18 bases in between. The CDR3 contains 15 residues. The germline gives CDR1 MDHEN, CDR2 SYDVKM. The CDR3 nucleotides read TGTGCCAGCATCCCCACGGGGGGGGCCGACACTGAAGCTTTCTTT. It translates to CASIPTGGADTEAFF.

The chain couples TRBV4-1 to TRBJ2-3; TRBD2 aligns across 10 bases. V shed 1 base and J 1 base; nucleotides not matched to a gene: 5. Germline V gene lookup returns CDR1 MGHRA and CDR2 YSYEKL. This CDR3 has 17 amino acids. The CDR3 nucleotides are TGCGCCAGCAGCCAAGGCCCCGGGACTAGCGGCACAGATACGCAGTATTTT. Protein product: CASSQGPGTSGTDTQYF.

This clone came up a few times. This sequence joins TRBV5-1 and TRBJ2-7; 7 bases are shared with TRBD1. V lost 0 bases and J lost 0; bases outside the gene matches: 3. CDR3 size: 15 residues. Germline-derived CDR1 and CDR2 are SGHRS and YFSETQ. This CDR3 reads CASSLAGTVSYEQYF. CDR3 nucleotide sequence: TGCGCCAGCAGCTTGGCCGGGACAGTCTCCTACGAGCAGTACTTC.

Comments on this clone: The junction departs from the called germline gene at one end, perhaps through a read error. This sequence joins TRBV7-7 and TRBJ2-2, with TRBD2 matching 8 bases. This CDR3 spans 15 amino acids. The V gene's germline CDR1 is SSHAT and CDR2 FNYEAQ (reference sequence). CDR3 bases: TGTGCTAGCAGCCGAAGCGGGAGTAATACCGGGGAGCTGTTTTTT. Encoded protein: CASSRSGSNTGELFF.